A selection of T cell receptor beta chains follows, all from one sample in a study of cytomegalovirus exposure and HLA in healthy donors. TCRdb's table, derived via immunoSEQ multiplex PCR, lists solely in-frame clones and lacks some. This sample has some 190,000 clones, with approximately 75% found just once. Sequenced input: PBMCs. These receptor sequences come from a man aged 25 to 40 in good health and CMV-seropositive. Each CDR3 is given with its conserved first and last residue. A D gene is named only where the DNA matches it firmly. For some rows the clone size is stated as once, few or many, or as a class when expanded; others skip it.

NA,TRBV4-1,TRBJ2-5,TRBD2,CASSQDRRGGQETQYF,TGCGCCAGCAGCCAAGATCGTCGGGGGGGCCAAGAGACCCAGTACTTC
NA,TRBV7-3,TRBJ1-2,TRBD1,CASSLRRGGTAVDYGYTF,TGTGCCAGCAGCTTAAGGCGGGGGGGGACAGCCGTGGACTATGGCTACACCTTC
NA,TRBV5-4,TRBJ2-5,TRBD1,CASGQGAETQYF,TGTGCCAGCGGACAGGGGGCAGAGACCCAGTACTTC
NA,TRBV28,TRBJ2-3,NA,CASGSGVRDTQYF,TGTGCCAGCGGCTCGGGAGTCCGGGATACGCAGTATTTT
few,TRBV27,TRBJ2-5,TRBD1,CASSSPGTAQETQYF,TGTGCCAGCAGTTCGCCCGGGACAGCCCAAGAGACCCAGTACTTC
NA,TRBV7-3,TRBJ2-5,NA,CASSLAGALQETQYF,TGTGCCAGCAGCTTAGCGGGGGCCCTGCAAGAGACCCAGTACTTC
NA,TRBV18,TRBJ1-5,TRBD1,CASSRDRASNQPQHF,TGTGCCAGCTCACGGGACAGGGCTAGCAATCAGCCCCAGCATTTT
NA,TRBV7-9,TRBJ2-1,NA,CASSLTGNEQFF,TGTGCCAGCAGCTTAACGGGCAATGAGCAGTTCTTC
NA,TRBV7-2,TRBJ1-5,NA,CASSLRGYQPQHF,TGTGCCAGCAGCTTAAGGGGATACCAGCCCCAGCATTTT
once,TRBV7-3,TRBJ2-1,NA,CASSLDTRSSYNEQFF,TGTGCCAGCAGCCTGGACACCCGGAGCTCCTACAATGAGCAGTTCTTC
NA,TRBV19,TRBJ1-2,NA,CASSPGRERLGYTF,TGTGCCAGTAGTCCAGGGCGGGAACGACTTGGCTACACCTTC
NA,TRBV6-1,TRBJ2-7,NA,CASSESQRNYEQYF,TGTGCCAGCAGTGAATCTCAGCGGAACTACGAGCAGTACTTC
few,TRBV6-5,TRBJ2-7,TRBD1,CASSYGQGNSYEQYF,TGTGCCAGCAGTTACGGACAGGGGAACTCCTACGAGCAGTACTTC
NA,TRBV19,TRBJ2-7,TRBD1,CASSLDRVGEQYF,TGTGCCAGTAGCCTCGACAGGGTGGGAGAGCAGTACTTC
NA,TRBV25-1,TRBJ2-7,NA,CASTTEYEQYF,TGTGCCAGCACCACAGAATACGAGCAGTACTTC
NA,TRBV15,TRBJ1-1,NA,CATSRDTGHTEAFF,TGTGCCACCAGCAGAGACACAGGCCACACTGAAGCTTTCTTT
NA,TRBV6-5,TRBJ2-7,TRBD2,CASSPSGGEYEQYF,TGTGCCAGCAGCCCCAGCGGGGGGGAATACGAGCAGTACTTC
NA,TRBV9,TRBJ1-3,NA,CASSVEGGTPASGNTIYF,TGTGCCAGCAGCGTAGAGGGAGGCACTCCCGCGTCTGGAAACACCATATATTTT
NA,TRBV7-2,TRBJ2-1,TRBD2,CASTPFSGVYNEQFF,TGTGCCAGCACCCCCTTTAGCGGGGTTTACAATGAGCAGTTCTTC
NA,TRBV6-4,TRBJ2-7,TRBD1,CASSDRGQEPYEQYF,TGTGCCAGCAGTGATCGGGGACAGGAACCCTACGAGCAGTACTTC
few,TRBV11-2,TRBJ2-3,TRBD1,CASSGTGGRTDTQYF,TGTGCCAGCAGCGGGACAGGGGGTAGGACAGATACGCAGTATTTT
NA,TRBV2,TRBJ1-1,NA,CASKGQGMGTEAFF,TGTGCCAGCAAGGGGCAGGGCATGGGCACTGAAGCTTTCTTT
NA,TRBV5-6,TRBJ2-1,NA,CASSSTGGDSYNEQFF,TGTGCCAGCAGCTCCACAGGGGGGGACTCCTACAATGAGCAGTTCTTC
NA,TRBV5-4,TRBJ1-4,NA,CASSLGTDLNEKLFF,TGTGCCAGCAGCTTAGGAACAGACCTGAATGAAAAACTGTTTTTT
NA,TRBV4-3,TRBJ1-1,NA,CASSLGRGDTEAFF,TGCGCCAGCAGCCTGGGCAGGGGAGACACTGAAGCTTTCTTT
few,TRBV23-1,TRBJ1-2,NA,CASTRVRTAYGYTF,TGCGCCAGCACCCGAGTTAGGACAGCCTATGGCTACACCTTC
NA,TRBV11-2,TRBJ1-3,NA,CASSLAGGEGNTIYF,TGTGCCAGCAGCTTAGCTGGGGGCGAAGGAAACACCATATATTTT
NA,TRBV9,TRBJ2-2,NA,CASSLSSGELFF,TGTGCCAGCAGCCTTAGTTCTGGGGAGCTGTTTTTT
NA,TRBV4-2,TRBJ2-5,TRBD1,CASSSRQGHQETQYF,TGTGCCAGCAGCTCGCGACAGGGCCACCAAGAGACCCAGTACTTC
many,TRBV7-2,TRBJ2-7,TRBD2,CASSPMLAGGDEQYF,TGTGCCAGCAGCCCGATGCTAGCGGGGGGTGACGAGCAGTACTTC
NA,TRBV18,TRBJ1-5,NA,CASSERVGFGQPQHF,TGTGCCAGCTCAGAACGCGTCGGGTTCGGTCAGCCCCAGCATTTT
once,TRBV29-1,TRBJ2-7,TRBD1,CSVDGTAQEEQYF,TGCAGCGTTGACGGGACAGCCCAGGAGGAGCAGTACTTC
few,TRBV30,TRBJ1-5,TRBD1,CAWSVVQGVHSNQPQHF,TGTGCCTGGAGTGTAGTACAGGGGGTTCATAGCAATCAGCCCCAGCATTTT
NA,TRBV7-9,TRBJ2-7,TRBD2,CASSLVLAGGREQYF,TGTGCCAGCAGCTTGGTCCTAGCGGGAGGGAGGGAGCAGTACTTC
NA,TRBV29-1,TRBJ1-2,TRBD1,CSVGTGEDYGYTF,TGCAGCGTTGGGACAGGGGAGGACTATGGCTACACCTTC
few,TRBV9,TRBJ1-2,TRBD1,CASSVGGQGNYGYTF,TGTGCCAGCAGCGTAGGGGGACAGGGTAACTATGGCTACACCTTC
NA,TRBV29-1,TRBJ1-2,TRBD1,CSVEDRGTGTNYGYTF,TGCAGCGTTGAAGATAGGGGGACAGGGACTAACTATGGCTACACCTTC
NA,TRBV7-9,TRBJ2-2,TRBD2,CASSMIAGALGELFF,TGTGCCAGCAGTATGATAGCGGGAGCTCTCGGGGAGCTGTTTTTT
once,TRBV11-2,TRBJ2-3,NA,CASSLVLRLGEDTQYF,TGTGCCAGCAGCTTAGTATTACGACTAGGTGAAGATACGCAGTATTTT
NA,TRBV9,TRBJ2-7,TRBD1,CASSETGQGVYEQYF,TGTGCCAGCAGCGAAACAGGACAGGGGGTCTACGAGCAGTACTTC
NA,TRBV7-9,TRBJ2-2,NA,CASSLASAGLTGELFF,TGTGCCAGCAGCTTAGCGAGTGCGGGGCTCACCGGGGAGCTGTTTTTT
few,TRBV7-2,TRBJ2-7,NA,CASSLVGGDEQYF,TGTGCCAGCAGCTTAGTAGGGGGTGACGAGCAGTACTTC
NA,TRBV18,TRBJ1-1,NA,CASSPPLQAESTEAFF,TGTGCCAGCTCACCACCCTTACAGGCGGAAAGCACTGAAGCTTTCTTT
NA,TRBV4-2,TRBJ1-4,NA,CASSQDGVTATNEKLFF,TGTGCCAGCAGCCAAGATGGAGTGACAGCAACTAATGAAAAACTGTTTTTT
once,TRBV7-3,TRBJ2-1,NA,CASSLGLGSSGEQFF,TGTGCCAGCAGCCTGGGGCTAGGTTCCTCCGGGGAGCAGTTCTTC
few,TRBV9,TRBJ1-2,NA,CASSVDQGRSLYGYTF,TGTGCCAGCAGCGTAGATCAGGGTAGATCCCTCTATGGCTACACCTTC
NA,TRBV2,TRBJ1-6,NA,CARGGTYDSPLHF,TGTGCCAGGGGGGGGACATATGATTCACCCCTCCACTTT
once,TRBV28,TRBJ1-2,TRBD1,CASSLGRGRWSGYTF,TGTGCCAGCAGTTTGGGCAGGGGGCGATGGAGTGGCTACACCTTC
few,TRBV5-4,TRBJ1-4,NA,CASSLGGGTANEKLFF,TGTGCCAGCAGCTTGGGTGGGGGCACGGCTAATGAAAAACTGTTTTTT
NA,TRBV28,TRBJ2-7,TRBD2,CASSLSAAGAYEQYF,TGTGCCAGCAGTTTATCCGCAGCGGGGGCCTACGAGCAGTACTTC
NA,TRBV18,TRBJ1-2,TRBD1,CASSPGGDRTSYTF,TGTGCCAGCTCACCAGGGGGGGACAGGACTTCTTACACCTTC
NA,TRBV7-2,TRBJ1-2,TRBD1,CASSPSGPGGNYGYTF,TGTGCCAGCAGCCCCTCAGGGCCAGGGGGGAATTATGGCTACACCTTC
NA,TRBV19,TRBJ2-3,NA,CASSVGFSTDTQYF,TGTGCCAGTAGTGTTGGCTTCAGCACAGATACGCAGTATTTT
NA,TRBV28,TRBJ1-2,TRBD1,CASSPGTGAGGYTF,TGTGCCAGCAGCCCCGGGACAGGGGCGGGCGGCTACACCTTC
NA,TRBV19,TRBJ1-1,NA,CASSPSRGYTEAFF,TGTGCCAGTAGTCCGTCCCGGGGGTACACTGAAGCTTTCTTT
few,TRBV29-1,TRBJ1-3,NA,CSVNTDSGNTIYF,TGCAGCGTTAATACAGACTCTGGAAACACCATATATTTT
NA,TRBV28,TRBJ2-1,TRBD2,CASSSLAGGLNEQFF,TGTGCCAGCAGCTCACTAGCGGGAGGACTCAATGAGCAGTTCTTC
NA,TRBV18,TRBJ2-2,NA,CASSPGYAGANTGELFF,TGTGCCAGCTCACCAGGCTACGCAGGGGCTAATACCGGGGAGCTGTTTTTT